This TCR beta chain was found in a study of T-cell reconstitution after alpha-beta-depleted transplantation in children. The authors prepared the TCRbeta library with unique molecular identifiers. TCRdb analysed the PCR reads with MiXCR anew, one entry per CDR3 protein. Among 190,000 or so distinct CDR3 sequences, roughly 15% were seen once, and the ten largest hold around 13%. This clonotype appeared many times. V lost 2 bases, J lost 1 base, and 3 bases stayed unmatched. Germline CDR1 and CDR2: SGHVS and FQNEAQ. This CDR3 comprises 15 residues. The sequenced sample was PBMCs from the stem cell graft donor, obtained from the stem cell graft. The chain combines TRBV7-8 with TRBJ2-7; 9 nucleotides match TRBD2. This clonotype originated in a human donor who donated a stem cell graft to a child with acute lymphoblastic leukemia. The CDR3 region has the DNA TGTGCCAGCAGCTTACTAGCGGGATCTTCCTACGAGCAGTACTTC. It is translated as CASSLLAGSSYEQYF. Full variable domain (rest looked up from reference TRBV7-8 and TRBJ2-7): GAGVSQSPRYKVAKRGQDVALRCDPISGHVSLFWYQQALGQGPEFLTYFQNEAQLDKSGLPSDRFFAERPEGSVSTLKIQRTQQEDSAVYLCASSLLAGSSYEQYFGPGTRLTVT.